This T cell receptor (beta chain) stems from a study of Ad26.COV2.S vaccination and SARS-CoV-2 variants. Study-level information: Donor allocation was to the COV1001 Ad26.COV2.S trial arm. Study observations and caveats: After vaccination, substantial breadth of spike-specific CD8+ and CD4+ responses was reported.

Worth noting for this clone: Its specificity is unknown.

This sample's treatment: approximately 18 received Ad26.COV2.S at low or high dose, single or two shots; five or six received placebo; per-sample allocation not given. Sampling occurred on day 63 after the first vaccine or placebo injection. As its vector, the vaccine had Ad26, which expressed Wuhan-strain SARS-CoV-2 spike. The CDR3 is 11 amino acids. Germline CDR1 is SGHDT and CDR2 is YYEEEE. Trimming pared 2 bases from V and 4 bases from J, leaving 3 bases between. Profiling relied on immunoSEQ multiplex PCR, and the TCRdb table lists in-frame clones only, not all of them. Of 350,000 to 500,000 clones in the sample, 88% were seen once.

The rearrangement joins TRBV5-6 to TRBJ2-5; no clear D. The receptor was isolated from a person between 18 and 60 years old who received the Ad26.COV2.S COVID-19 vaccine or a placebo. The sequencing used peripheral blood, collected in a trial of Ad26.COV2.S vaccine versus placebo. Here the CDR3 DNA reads TGTGCCAGCAGCTTTCGAGAGACCCAGTACTTC. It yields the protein CASSFRETQYF.